The 3 T cell receptor beta chains presented below share a single source sample, sequenced in a study of OX40 agonist ivuxolimab in advanced cancers. Produced via immunoSEQ multiplex PCR; TCRdb's table is partial and in-frame only. The top ten hold 2% to 2.5% of the sample, which has 55,000 to 80,000 clones, 80% to 90% seen once. This sample comprised CD4+ or CD8+ T cells sorted from blood, obtained in a trial of the OX40 agonist ivuxolimab. The source of these receptors is an adult with an advanced solid tumor such as melanoma, head and neck, liver or kidney cancer.

V is TRBV9 and J is TRBJ2-1; D possibly corresponds to TRBD2 (5 bases). Germline CDR1 is SGDLS and CDR2 is YYNGEE. This CDR3 has 15 amino acids. Trimming took off 3 bases at V and 7 bases at J, with 17 bases between the two ends. The CDR3 loop is CASSARKGAENEQFF. As DNA, the CDR3 is TGTGCCAGCAGCGCGAGAAAGGGAGCCGAAAATGAGCAGTTCTTC.

This clone was seen a handful of times. The chain employs TRBV19 and TRBJ1-1; 7 positions match TRBD1. CDR3 size: 12 residues. V gave up 8 bases and J gave up 7 bases; unmatched junction bases: 7. Germline CDR1 reads LNHDA; CDR2 reads SQIVND (reference sequence). The CDR3 DNA reads as TGTGCCAGTGGGAGGGGGCTTGGTGAAGCTTTCTTT. Its protein product is CASGRGLGEAFF.

V is TRBV5-1 and J is TRBJ2-1, with D tentatively TRBD1 or TRBD2 (7 bases each). The length of the CDR3 is 15 residues. Germline CDR1 reads SGHRS; CDR2 reads YFSETQ. V was shortened by 0 bases and J by 5 bases, with 12 bases between the two germline ends. CDR3 nucleotide sequence: TGCGCCAGCAGCTTGGCCCAGGGGGGGAACAATGAGCAGTTCTTC. This translates into CASSLAQGGNNEQFF. The full variable domain, rest sourced from reference TRBV5-1 and TRBJ2-1, is KAGVTQTPRYLIKTRGQQVTLSCSPISGHRSVSWYQQTPGQGLQFLFEYFSETQRNKGNFPGRFSGRQFSNSRSEMNVSTLELGDSALYLCASSLAQGGNNEQFFGPGTRLTVL.